This T cell receptor beta chain was sequenced in a study of shared clonotypes between healthy human individuals. A deep-level run was used for the assay. The protocol was immunoSEQ multiplex PCR, while the TCRdb copy is restricted to in-frame clones and leaves out a portion. The table shows hundreds of thousands of clones, with about 80% occurring only once. Regarding this clone: Antigen unknown.

The CDR3 is 13 amino acids. Germline trimming cut 8 bases from V and 5 bases from J; bases unmatched to any gene: 8. Germline-derived CDR1 and CDR2 are SNHLY and FYNNEI. Whole-study findings and limits: Investigators expected sequencing depth to affect clonotype sharing among donors.

The donor population consisted of healthy HIV-negative adults with no recent acute infections or vaccinations. Unsorted samples, those not sorted, used some 90 million PBMCs for genomic DNA. The specimen sequenced was PBMCs. This receptor was identified in a middle-aged woman in good health. Some clones in this sample may be carry-over from other donors' samples. The chain employs TRBV2 and TRBJ1-1, with 7 nucleotides matching TRBD1. CDR3 sequence reads: CASGSTGATEAFF. The CDR3 DNA follows: TGTGCCAGCGGCAGTACAGGGGCAACTGAAGCTTTCTTT. Based on the CDR3 plus reference TRBV2 and TRBJ1-1, the full variable domain is EPEVTQTPSHQVTQMGQEVILRCVPISNHLYFYWYRQILGQKVEFLVSFYNNEISEKSEIFDDQFSVERPDGSNFTLKIRSTKLEDSAMYFCASGSTGATEAFFGQGTRLTVV.